In this sample, the clone carrying this T cell receptor beta chain turned up a few times. Its specificity is unknown. This sample was included in a study of T cell repertoires in cytomegalovirus infection. Notes on the study in general: CMV-specific HLA-C-restricted TCR beta clonotypes dominated the ex vivo response. Carriers of CMV and the relevant HLA type were discriminated by public TCR beta frequency.

TCRdb reprocessed the reads with MiXCR, giving one entry per CDR3 protein. Among roughly 920,000 distinct CDR3 sequences listed, around 30% were seen once. Germline V gene lookup returns CDR1 SGHKS and CDR2 YYEKEE (reference sequence). The germline V and J ends were trimmed by 1 base and 8 bases, with 12 bases remaining between them. The CDR3 consists of 13 residues. This TCR was sampled from a human donor in good health (CMV status not recorded). Some clones in this sample may be carry-over from other donors' samples. Sequenced here: cultured CD8+ T cells from PBMCs, sampled from culture after CMV antigen stimulation. The chain links TRBV5-5 to TRBJ1-2, with D unclear. CDR3 DNA: TGTGCCAGCAGCTTGTTCTCCGCGGAGGGCTACACCTTC. This codes for CASSLFSAEGYTF.